These T cell receptor beta chains were read from a single sample in a study of blood T cells in healthy people across ages. One entry per CDR3 protein, called by TCRdb with MiXCR from the 5' RACE reads. Here the sample spans roughly 2 million distinct CDR3 sequences, roughly 49% being singletons. The sample was blood. The source of these receptors is a middle-aged woman in good health. Both conserved end residues are part of each CDR3. The D gene is left open where the match is weak.

length	J	V	D	CDR3
15	NA	TRBV9	TRBD2	CASSVALAGGNEQYF
16	TRBJ2-5	TRBV28	TRBD2	CASSLQLAGGLETQYF
15	TRBJ2-2	TRBV5-1	NA	CASSLDVGKTGELFF
13	TRBJ1-1	TRBV7-2	NA	CASSNQRHTEAFF
14	TRBJ2-5	TRBV24-1	NA	CATSDPGTQETQYF
15	TRBJ1-1	TRBV6-1	NA	CASSKQGTISTEAFF
13	TRBJ2-5	TRBV6-1	NA	CASQFQGQPTQYF
15	TRBJ1-2	TRBV13	TRBD1	CASSSRQGIGYGYTF
12	TRBJ1-6	TRBV6-2/TRBV6-3	NA	CASCLLNSPPHF
15	TRBJ2-7	TRBV18	TRBD1	CASSPRQGLSYEQYF
14	TRBJ2-7	TRBV20-1	TRBD1	CSAMTGDYSYEQYF
19	TRBJ2-6	TRBV3-1	TRBD2	CASSQVQLAGGHGANVLTF
17	TRBJ2-3	TRBV5-1	TRBD2	CASNDKRGRSSTDTQYF
15	TRBJ2-5	TRBV20-1	TRBD1	CSASDAGTGGDEQYF
15	TRBJ1-2	TRBV12-3/TRBV12-4	TRBD1	CASSSPGQPFYGYTF
17	TRBJ1-6	TRBV7-2	NA	CASSLVGGGARNSPLHF
14	TRBJ1-6	TRBV14	NA	CASSPRSYNSPLHF
10	TRBJ1-4	TRBV6-6	NA	CASSSEKLFF
14	TRBJ1-1	TRBV19	TRBD1	CASLRRGQGTEAFF
15	TRBJ1-1	TRBV7-9	TRBD1	CASSLVRGQNTEAFF
15	TRBJ2-3	TRBV28	TRBD1	CASSWGQGFADTQYF
14	NA	TRBV20-1	TRBD2	CSAEGRAGNETQYF
18	TRBJ2-3	TRBV5-1	TRBD2	CASSLGLAGGPSTDTQYF
18	TRBJ1-3	TRBV7-2	TRBD1	CASSSSGQPSNSGNTIYF
15	TRBJ1-2	TRBV6-2/TRBV6-3	TRBD1	CASRPGQGRNYGYTF
15	TRBJ2-7	TRBV5-6	NA	CASSFKVTDSYEQYF
12	TRBJ1-1	TRBV6-1	NA	CASSEAYGEAFF
16	TRBJ2-3	TRBV6-1	TRBD1	CASSERGGSSTDTQYF
11	TRBJ2-1	TRBV29-1	NA	CSVEPGGEQFF
16	TRBJ1-5	TRBV4-3	TRBD1	CASSQDRGQSNQPQHF
11	TRBJ2-1	TRBV20-1	NA	CSAAGSNEQFF
14	TRBJ2-7	TRBV11-2	TRBD2	CASSSSAGGYEQYF
16	TRBJ2-3	TRBV12-3/TRBV12-4	TRBD1	CASTRQGRVGADTQYF
17	NA	TRBV7-9	NA	CASSPPANSPTNYEQYF
12	TRBJ1-1	TRBV29-1	TRBD1	CSVQGGKIGAFF
15	TRBJ2-3	TRBV12-3/TRBV12-4	NA	CASSRPGRSQDTQYF
14	TRBJ2-1	TRBV20-1	NA	CSANGVRSYNEQFF
12	TRBJ1-2	TRBV20-1	NA	CSAIPGLYGYTF
14	TRBJ2-7	TRBV5-1	NA	CASSRPGARGEQYF
16	TRBJ1-6	TRBV6-5	NA	CASSYLGNSHNSPLHF
16	TRBJ2-4	TRBV7-9	TRBD1	CASSQGQGPVGNIQYF
13	TRBJ2-1	TRBV24-1	NA	CATTRDGYNEQFF
15	TRBJ1-2	TRBV6-6	NA	CASNLRSEANYGYTF
17	TRBJ2-1	TRBV5-1	TRBD2	CASSLALGLAGINEQFF
15	TRBJ1-1	TRBV6-5	NA	CASSYSGESWAEAFF
17	TRBJ2-3	TRBV2	TRBD2	CASSEQGLAGSTDTQYF
16	TRBJ1-2	TRBV4-2	NA	CASSQVAAGVNYGYTF
17	TRBJ2-6	TRBV19	NA	CASSIDRGAAGANVLTF
12	TRBJ2-1	TRBV28	NA	CASMLDFSEQFF
16	TRBJ1-2	TRBV6-2/TRBV6-3	NA	CASRKTLRRGLGGYTF
16	TRBJ2-4	TRBV7-2	NA	CASSLGSATRRNIQYF
15	TRBJ1-2	TRBV29-1	NA	CSVGSGSIPNYGYTF
16	TRBJ1-2	TRBV28	TRBD1	CASSLFRQGVNYGYTF
15	TRBJ1-6	TRBV11-2	NA	CASSLFQAYNSPLHF
15	TRBJ1-5	TRBV4-1	NA	CASSHGGEGTQPQHF
16	TRBJ1-6	TRBV7-9	TRBD1	CASSLAPTGVNSSLHF
14	TRBJ2-7	TRBV6-6	NA	CASSYGASLYEQYF
15	TRBJ2-5	TRBV4-1	NA	CASSQESAHDRTQYF
14	TRBJ1-1	TRBV7-2	TRBD1	CASSLGDRGGEAFF